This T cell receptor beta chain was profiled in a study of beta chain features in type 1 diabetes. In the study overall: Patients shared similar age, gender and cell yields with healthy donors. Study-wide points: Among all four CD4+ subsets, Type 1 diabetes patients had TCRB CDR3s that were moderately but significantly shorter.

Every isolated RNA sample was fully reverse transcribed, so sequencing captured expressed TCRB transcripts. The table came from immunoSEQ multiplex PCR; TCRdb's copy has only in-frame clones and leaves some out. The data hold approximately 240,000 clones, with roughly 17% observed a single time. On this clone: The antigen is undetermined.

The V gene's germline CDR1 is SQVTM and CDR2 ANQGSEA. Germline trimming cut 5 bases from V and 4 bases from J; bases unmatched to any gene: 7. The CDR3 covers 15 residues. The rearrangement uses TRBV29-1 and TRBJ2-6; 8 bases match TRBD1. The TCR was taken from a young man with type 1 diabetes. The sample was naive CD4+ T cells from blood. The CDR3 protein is CSVIQGVAGANVLTF. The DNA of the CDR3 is TGCAGCGTTATACAGGGGGTGGCCGGGGCCAACGTCCTGACTTTC.